These T cell receptor beta chains were read from a single sample in a study of blood T cell repertoires in COVID-19. The method was immunoSEQ multiplex PCR; TCRdb's version includes in-frame clones alone and lacks a portion of them. Seen here are some 68,000 clones, roughly nine tenths observed once, and the top ten hold 2.7%. The material sequenced was peripheral blood. Receptors were obtained from a man aged 50 to 60 with acute or convalescent COVID-19. Each CDR3 is given with its conserved first and last residue. D genes are given only for firm matches. Clone size is not always given. Where it is, it says once, few, many or a class for expanded clones.

v_call: TRBV6-1; j_call: TRBJ1-5; clone_size: .; d_call: .; cdr3_nt: TGTGCCAGCAGTGTTGGACAGCACCATAGCAATCAGCCCCAGCATTTT; cdr3_aa: CASSVGQHHSNQPQHF
v_call: TRBV6-2/TRBV6-3; j_call: TRBJ1-2; clone_size: .; d_call: TRBD1; cdr3_nt: TGTGCCAGCAGTCACCCCCGGACAGGGGGTGGCTACACCTTC; cdr3_aa: CASSHPRTGGGYTF
v_call: TRBV30; j_call: TRBJ1-6; clone_size: .; d_call: .; cdr3_nt: TGTGCCTGGAGCACGGGGGATTCACCCCTCCACTTT; cdr3_aa: CAWSTGDSPLHF
v_call: TRBV19; j_call: TRBJ1-2; clone_size: .; d_call: .; cdr3_nt: TGTGCCAGTAGGCGGGACTATGGCTACACCTTC; cdr3_aa: CASRRDYGYTF
v_call: TRBV7-2; j_call: TRBJ1-2; clone_size: .; d_call: .; cdr3_nt: TGTGCCAGCAGCTCGAGCGCCGTGGGCTATGGCTACACCTTC; cdr3_aa: CASSSSAVGYGYTF
v_call: TRBV6-5; j_call: TRBJ2-3; clone_size: .; d_call: .; cdr3_nt: TGTGCCAGCAGCACCCATCGGGCAGATACGCAGTATTTT; cdr3_aa: CASSTHRADTQYF
v_call: TRBV6-2/TRBV6-3; j_call: TRBJ2-6; clone_size: .; d_call: .; cdr3_nt: TGTGCCAGCAGTTCGGACACTGGGGCCAACGTCCTGACTTTC; cdr3_aa: CASSSDTGANVLTF
v_call: TRBV19; j_call: TRBJ2-1; clone_size: few; d_call: .; cdr3_nt: TGTGCCAGTAGTATAGTAGGGCTAGCTAACAATGAGCAGTTCTTC; cdr3_aa: CASSIVGLANNEQFF
v_call: TRBV3-1/TRBV3-2; j_call: TRBJ2-1; clone_size: .; d_call: TRBD1; cdr3_nt: TGTGCCAGCAGCTGGACAGGCGACTCCTACAATGAGCAGTTCTTC; cdr3_aa: CASSWTGDSYNEQFF
v_call: TRBV9; j_call: TRBJ1-2; clone_size: .; d_call: TRBD1; cdr3_nt: TGTGCCAGCAGCGCGGACAGGCATGTCGGGTATGGCTACACCTTC; cdr3_aa: CASSADRHVGYGYTF
v_call: TRBV27; j_call: TRBJ2-1; clone_size: .; d_call: TRBD2; cdr3_nt: TGTGCCAGCAGGACTAGCGGGAGTTTGTATGAGCAGTTCTTC; cdr3_aa: CASRTSGSLYEQFF
v_call: TRBV11-3; j_call: TRBJ2-3; clone_size: .; d_call: TRBD2; cdr3_nt: TGTGCCAGCGGAGCGGGAGGGTTAGATACGCAGTATTTT; cdr3_aa: CASGAGGLDTQYF
v_call: TRBV19; j_call: TRBJ2-7; clone_size: .; d_call: TRBD2; cdr3_nt: TGTGCCAGTAGTCTAGAGAGCGGGAGGAGCTACGAGCAGTACTTC; cdr3_aa: CASSLESGRSYEQYF
v_call: TRBV5-6; j_call: TRBJ1-2; clone_size: .; d_call: TRBD1; cdr3_nt: TGTGCCAGCAGCTGGGATGGACAGGGAAGCTATGGCTACACCTTC; cdr3_aa: CASSWDGQGSYGYTF
v_call: TRBV19; j_call: TRBJ2-1; clone_size: .; d_call: TRBD2; cdr3_nt: TGTGCCAGTAGAACGGGACTAGCGGGATACAATGAGCAGTTCTTC; cdr3_aa: CASRTGLAGYNEQFF
v_call: TRBV6-2/TRBV6-3; j_call: TRBJ2-3; clone_size: .; d_call: .; cdr3_nt: TGTGCCAGCAGTTACGGGTTTGGCGGCGGGACGGCAGATACGCAGTATTTT; cdr3_aa: CASSYGFGGGTADTQYF
v_call: TRBV28; j_call: TRBJ1-1; clone_size: .; d_call: .; cdr3_nt: TGTGCCAGCAGTTCATGGACAGCCATGAACACTGAAGCTTTCTTT; cdr3_aa: CASSSWTAMNTEAFF
v_call: TRBV5-1; j_call: TRBJ2-5; clone_size: .; d_call: .; cdr3_nt: TGCGCCAGCTCCTCCGGGGGAGCGGAAGAGACCCAGTACTTC; cdr3_aa: CASSSGGAEETQYF
v_call: TRBV6-6; j_call: TRBJ1-1; clone_size: .; d_call: .; cdr3_nt: TGTGCCAGCAGTTACTCACAGAACACTGAAGCTTTCTTT; cdr3_aa: CASSYSQNTEAFF
v_call: TRBV7-9; j_call: TRBJ1-4; clone_size: .; d_call: .; cdr3_nt: TGTGCCAGCAGCCCCTTGGGGGGTACCAATAATGAAAAACTGTTTTTT; cdr3_aa: CASSPLGGTNNEKLFF
v_call: TRBV20-1; j_call: TRBJ2-3; clone_size: .; d_call: .; cdr3_nt: TGCGCCGCTAGTGTCGGGAGCACAGATACGCAGTATTTT; cdr3_aa: CAASVGSTDTQYF
v_call: TRBV27; j_call: TRBJ2-2; clone_size: .; d_call: .; cdr3_nt: TGTGCCAGAGCTCCCCAGCTCCAACATAGCGTCCTTAACACCGGGGAGCTGTTTTTT; cdr3_aa: CARAPQLQHSVLNTGELFF
v_call: TRBV14; j_call: TRBJ2-1; clone_size: .; d_call: .; cdr3_nt: TGTGCCAGCAGCCCCCCCTTCCGGGCAGCGGGCGATCACAATGAGCAGTTCTTC; cdr3_aa: CASSPPFRAAGDHNEQFF
v_call: TRBV4-3; j_call: TRBJ1-6; clone_size: .; d_call: .; cdr3_nt: TGCGCCAGCAGCCAACCTCTTCCAGGCAAGCCCCTCCACTTT; cdr3_aa: CASSQPLPGKPLHF
v_call: TRBV27; j_call: TRBJ1-5; clone_size: .; d_call: .; cdr3_nt: TGTGCCAGCAGTTTCAGGGGTACTAGCAATCAGCCCCAGCATTTT; cdr3_aa: CASSFRGTSNQPQHF
v_call: TRBV7-2; j_call: TRBJ2-1; clone_size: .; d_call: .; cdr3_nt: TGTGCCAGCAGCTTAGGGAGGGCTGGGCAGTTCTTC; cdr3_aa: CASSLGRAGQFF
v_call: TRBV29-1; j_call: TRBJ1-1; clone_size: .; d_call: .; cdr3_nt: TGCAGCGTTTCCCCCCAAGACAGGTACACTGAAGCTTTCTTT; cdr3_aa: CSVSPQDRYTEAFF
v_call: TRBV27; j_call: TRBJ2-3; clone_size: .; d_call: TRBD1; cdr3_nt: TGTGCCAGCAGTTCATCGACAGGGTCGCCAGATACGCAGTATTTT; cdr3_aa: CASSSSTGSPDTQYF
v_call: TRBV10-1; j_call: TRBJ1-5; clone_size: .; d_call: .; cdr3_nt: TGCGCCAGCAGTGTCCAGGGTACTCGGGCCCAGCATTTT; cdr3_aa: CASSVQGTRAQHF